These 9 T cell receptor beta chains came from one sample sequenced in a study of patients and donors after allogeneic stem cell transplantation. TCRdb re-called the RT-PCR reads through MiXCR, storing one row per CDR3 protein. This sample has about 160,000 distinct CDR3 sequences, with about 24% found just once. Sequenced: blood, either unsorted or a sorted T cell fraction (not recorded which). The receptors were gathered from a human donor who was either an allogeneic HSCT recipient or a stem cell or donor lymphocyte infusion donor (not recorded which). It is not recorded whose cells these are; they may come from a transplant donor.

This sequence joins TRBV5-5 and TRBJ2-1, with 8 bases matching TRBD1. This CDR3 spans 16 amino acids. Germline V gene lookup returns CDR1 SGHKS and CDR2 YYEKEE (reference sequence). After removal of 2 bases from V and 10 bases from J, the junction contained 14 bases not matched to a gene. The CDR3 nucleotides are TGTGCCAGCAGCTTTTCGGGACAGGCCTTATTAGGGGAGCAGTTCTTC. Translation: CASSFSGQALLGEQFF.

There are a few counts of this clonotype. The CDR3, as DNA: TGTGCCAGCAGCCCCCCCTCCAGGGAGATCAAAAACATTCAGTACTTC. It is translated as CASSPPSREIKNIQYF. V usage is TRBV7-9 and J usage is TRBJ2-4; the D gene could be TRBD1 or TRBD2 (5 bases each). V dropped 5 bases and J dropped 3 bases, with 17 bases sitting between them. CDR1 and CDR2 from the germline V gene are SEHNR and FQNEAQ (reference sequence). The CDR3 is 16 amino acids.

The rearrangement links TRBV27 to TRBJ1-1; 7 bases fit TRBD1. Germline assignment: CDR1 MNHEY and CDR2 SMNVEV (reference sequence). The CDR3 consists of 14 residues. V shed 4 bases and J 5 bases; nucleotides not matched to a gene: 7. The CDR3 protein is CASSSYRGMTEAFF. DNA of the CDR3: TGTGCCAGCAGTTCATACAGGGGTATGACTGAAGCTTTCTTT.

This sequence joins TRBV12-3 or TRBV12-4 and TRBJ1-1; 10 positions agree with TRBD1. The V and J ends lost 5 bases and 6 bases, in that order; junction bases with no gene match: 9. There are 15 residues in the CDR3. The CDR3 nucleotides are TGTGCCAGCAGTAGCAGGACAGGGGGATACGCTGAAGCTTTCTTT. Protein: CASSSRTGGYAEAFF.

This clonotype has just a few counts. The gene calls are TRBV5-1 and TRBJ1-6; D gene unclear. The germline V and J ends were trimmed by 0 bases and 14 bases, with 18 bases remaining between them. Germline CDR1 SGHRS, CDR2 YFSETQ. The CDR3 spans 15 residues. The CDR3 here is CASSLDSGRIGTLHF. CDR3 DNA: TGCGCCAGCAGCTTGGATTCTGGCAGAATCGGAACCCTCCACTTT.

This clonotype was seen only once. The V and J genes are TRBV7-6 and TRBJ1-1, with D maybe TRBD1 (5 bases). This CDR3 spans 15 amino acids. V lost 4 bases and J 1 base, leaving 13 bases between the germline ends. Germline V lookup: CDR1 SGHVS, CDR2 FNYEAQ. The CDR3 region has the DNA TGTGCCAGCAGCTCCCCCACCGGGGCGAACACTGAAGCTTTCTTT. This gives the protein CASSSPTGANTEAFF.

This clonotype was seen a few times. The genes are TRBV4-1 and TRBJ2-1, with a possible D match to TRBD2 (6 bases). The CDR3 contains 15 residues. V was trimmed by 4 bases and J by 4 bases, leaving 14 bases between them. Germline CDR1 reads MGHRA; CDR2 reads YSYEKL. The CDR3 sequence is CASSPTSFEYNEQFF. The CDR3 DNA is TGCGCCAGCAGCCCAACTAGCTTCGAATACAATGAGCAGTTCTTC.

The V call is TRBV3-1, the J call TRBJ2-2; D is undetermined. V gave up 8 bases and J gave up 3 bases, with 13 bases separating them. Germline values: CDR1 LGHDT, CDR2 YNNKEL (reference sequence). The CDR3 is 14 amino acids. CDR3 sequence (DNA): TGTGCCAGCTGTGGAAGGTCCGACACCGGGGAGCTGTTTTTT. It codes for CASCGRSDTGELFF.

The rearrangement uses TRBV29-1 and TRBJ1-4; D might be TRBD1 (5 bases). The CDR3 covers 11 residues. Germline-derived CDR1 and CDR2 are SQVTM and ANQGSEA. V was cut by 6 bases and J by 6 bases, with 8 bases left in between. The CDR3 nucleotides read TGCAGCGTGGGGGGATATGAAAAACTGTTTTTT. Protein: CSVGGYEKLFF.